One and the same sample provided the 18 T cell receptor beta chains below, sequenced in a study of T-cell memory formation after mild COVID-19. In TCRdb, the 5' RACE reads were re-called with MiXCR into one record per CDR3 protein. Of under 600,000 distinct CDR3 sequences in the sample, about 20% were seen once. The sample comprised PBMCs or a T cell subset sorted from them (not recorded which). The receptors were sampled from an adult woman who had mild COVID-19 (a few samples of this study predate the infection). Cell type and time point are not known.

This clonotype came up a few times. The rearrangement links TRBV7-6 to TRBJ2-5; D may match TRBD1 or TRBD2 (5 bases each). The CDR3 is made up of 17 amino acids. Per the germline V gene, CDR1 is SGHVS and CDR2 is FNYEAQ. The V end lost 2 bases, the J end lost 2 bases, and 18 bases lay between the germline ends. DNA of the CDR3: TGTGCCAGCAGCTTACCCCGGCGAGGGGCAGATCAAGAGACCCAGTACTTC. It translates to CASSLPRRGADQETQYF.

This clonotype has only a few counts. The chain recombines TRBV28 with TRBJ2-7; TRBD1 or TRBD2 may be the D gene (5 bases each). V gave up 6 bases and J gave up 1 base, with 13 bases separating them. The V gene's germline CDR1 is MDHEN and CDR2 SYDVKM. The CDR3 totals 14 residues. This chain's CDR3 is CASRLGTASYEQYF. The CDR3 DNA is TGTGCCAGCAGATTAGGGACGGCTTCCTACGAGCAGTACTTC.

This clonotype was recorded a few times. This chain uses TRBV7-3 with TRBJ1-1, with D maybe TRBD1 (6 bases). The CDR3 runs to 16 residues. Germline assignment: CDR1 SGHTA and CDR2 FQGTGA. V dropped 1 base and J dropped 5 bases, with 17 bases sitting between them. As DNA, the CDR3 is TGTGCCAGCAGCTTAAAGGTGGGGGGGCTGGGAACTGAAGCTTTCTTT. This sequence encodes CASSLKVGGLGTEAFF.

This chain connects TRBV7-9 to TRBJ1-1; no firm D call. This CDR3 contains 12 residues. V shed 8 bases and J shed 4 bases, with 11 bases lying between them. Looked up from germline, CDR1 is SEHNR and CDR2 is FQNEAQ (reference sequence). The CDR3 sequence: CASGSLGTEAFF. For the CDR3, the DNA is TGTGCCAGCGGCAGTTTGGGCACTGAAGCTTTCTTT.

This chain joins TRBV27 and TRBJ2-7, with TRBD1 matching 12 bases. From germline, CDR1 is MNHEY and CDR2 SMNVEV (reference sequence). V trimming: 7 bases; J trimming: 6 bases; junction bases outside the gene matches: 10. The length of the CDR3 is 15 residues. The chain's CDR3 is CASIRGTGGRGEQYF. The CDR3 DNA reads as TGTGCCAGCATCCGTGGGACAGGGGGCAGAGGCGAGCAGTACTTC.

V and J are TRBV29-1 and TRBJ1-4; the match to TRBD1 covers 7 bases. CDR1 and CDR2 (germline): SQVTM, ANQGSEA. V dropped 6 bases and J dropped 12; count of bases not matched to a gene: 16. The CDR3 is 14 residues long. CDR3: CSVGRRQGDEQLFF. DNA for the CDR3: TGCAGCGTCGGACGACGGCAGGGGGACGAACAACTGTTTTTT.

The chain combines TRBV28 with TRBJ1-6, with D possibly TRBD1 on 6 matching bases. Looked up from germline, CDR1 is MDHEN and CDR2 is SYDVKM. V was clipped by 2 bases and J by 9 bases, with 14 bases between them. The CDR3 runs to 15 residues. CDR3 protein: CASSLIGGRASPLHF. The DNA of the CDR3 is TGTGCCAGCAGTTTAATAGGGGGTAGGGCTTCACCCCTCCACTTT.

A few counts support this clonotype. V and J are TRBV29-1 and TRBJ2-7; 8 nucleotides align to TRBD1. Germline-derived CDR1 and CDR2 are SQVTM and ANQGSEA. This CDR3 contains 12 residues. Trimming at V came to 7 bases and at J to 5 bases, leaving 7 bases not matched to a gene. The CDR3 DNA reads TGCAGCGCGCAGGACAGGGAAAACGAGCAGTACTTC. It codes for CSAQDRENEQYF.

This clonotype was counted at least ten times. The chain joins TRBV5-1 to TRBJ2-1, with D perhaps matching TRBD2 (6 bases). V was clipped by 6 bases and J by 3 bases, with 22 bases between them. CDR3 length equals 17 residues. CDR1 SGHRS and CDR2 YFSETQ come from the germline V gene. DNA of the CDR3: TGCGCCAGCACCCTCTTACTGGGGCGGGATAACTACAATGAGCAGTTCTTC. This gives the protein CASTLLLGRDNYNEQFF.

This chain links TRBV24-1 with TRBJ2-1; possibly TRBD1 or TRBD2 for D (5 bases each). The V end lost 8 bases, the J end lost 0 bases, and 13 bases lay between the germline ends. CDR3 size: 15 residues. Germline V gene sequence: CDR1 KGHDR, CDR2 SFDVKD. The CDR3: CATTGPGSSYNEQFF. In nucleotides, the CDR3 is TGTGCCACCACAGGGCCAGGGAGCTCCTACAATGAGCAGTTCTTC.

The chain uses TRBV18 and TRBJ2-1, with 7 bases fitting TRBD1. The CDR3 has 14 amino acids. The germline V gene has CDR1 KGHSH and CDR2 LQKENI. The V and J ends lost 1 base and 7 bases, in that order; junction bases with no gene match: 4. The CDR3 nucleotides are TGTGCCAGCTCACCACGGGTACAGGGGAATGAGCAGTTCTTC. Protein sequence: CASSPRVQGNEQFF.

The gene calls are TRBV5-6 and TRBJ2-2, with 9 bases lining up with TRBD1. The CDR3 loop spans 19 amino acids. Looked up from germline, CDR1 is SGHDT and CDR2 is YYEEEE. V trimming: 3 bases; J trimming: 6 bases; junction bases outside the gene matches: 18. The CDR3 nucleotides read TGTGCCAGCAGCTGGAAGCATAGGGCCGGGACAGGGCTCGCCGGGGAGCTGTTTTTT. Residues: CASSWKHRAGTGLAGELFF.

The chain recombines TRBV27 with TRBJ2-7, with TRBD1 matching 10 bases. After removal of 8 bases from V and 5 bases from J, the junction contained 6 bases not matched to a gene. Germline assignment: CDR1 MNHEY and CDR2 SMNVEV (reference sequence). The CDR3 length is 13 residues. The CDR3 reads CASQGQGLHEQYF. CDR3 nucleotides: TGTGCCAGCCAGGGACAGGGGCTACACGAGCAGTACTTC.

V and J are TRBV20-1 and TRBJ1-1; no definite D call. This CDR3 comprises 10 residues. Trimming shortened V by 2 bases and J by 9 bases, and 7 bases separated the two germline ends. Germline assignment: CDR1 DFQATT and CDR2 SNEGSKA (reference sequence). CDR3: CSARRGKAFF. The CDR3 DNA follows: TGCAGTGCTAGAAGAGGGAAAGCTTTCTTT.

This chain links TRBV24-1 with TRBJ2-2, with TRBD1 matching over 8 bases. The CDR3 runs 16 residues. V trimming: 3 bases; J trimming: 17 bases; junction bases outside the gene matches: 19. Per the germline V gene, CDR1 is KGHDR and CDR2 is SFDVKD. CDR3 coding DNA: TGTGCCACCAGTGATATCAGGGGGCTCGCCACCGGGGAGCGTTTTTTT. It is translated as CATSDIRGLATGERFF.

In its sample, this clonotype was seen a few times. The CDR3 DNA is TGTGCCAGCAGGTGGGCTGAGAGCTCCTACAATGAGCAGTTCTTC. As protein: CASRWAESSYNEQFF. This chain connects TRBV12-3 or TRBV12-4 to TRBJ2-1; D call uncertain. The V end was cut by 6 bases, the J end by 0 bases, with 12 bases between. The CDR3 has 15 residues.

This clonotype was observed a few times. The chain links TRBV11-2 to TRBJ2-1; 8 nucleotides match TRBD2. Losses at the gene ends were 2 bases for V and 6 bases for J; bases not matched to a gene: 9. The CDR3 has 16 amino acids. Germline assignment: CDR1 SGHAT and CDR2 FQNNGV. CDR3 sequence reads: CASSLLLAGGPNEQFF. The CDR3 coding sequence is TGTGCCAGCAGCTTATTGCTAGCGGGCGGCCCCAATGAGCAGTTCTTC.

The chain combines TRBV7-2 with TRBJ2-2; D gene ambiguous. The CDR3 runs 13 residues. Germline V gene lookup returns CDR1 SGHTA and CDR2 FQGNSA. Trimming removed 6 bases from V and 4 bases from J, with 9 bases in between. The DNA for the CDR3 is TGTGCCAGCAGAGAAAGCACCACCGGGGAGCTGTTTTTT. It codes for CASRESTTGELFF.